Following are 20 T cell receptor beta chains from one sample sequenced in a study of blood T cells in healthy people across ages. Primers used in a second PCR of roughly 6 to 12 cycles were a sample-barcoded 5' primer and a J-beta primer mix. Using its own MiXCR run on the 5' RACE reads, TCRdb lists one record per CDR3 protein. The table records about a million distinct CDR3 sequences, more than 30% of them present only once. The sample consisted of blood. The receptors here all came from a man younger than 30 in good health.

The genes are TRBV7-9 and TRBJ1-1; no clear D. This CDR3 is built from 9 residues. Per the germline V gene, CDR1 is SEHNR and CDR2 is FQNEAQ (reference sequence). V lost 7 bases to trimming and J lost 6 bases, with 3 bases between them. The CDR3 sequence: CASNPEAFF. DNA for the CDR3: TGTGCCAGCAACCCTGAAGCTTTCTTT.

The CDR3 bases are TGTGCCAGCAGCTTAGACCTCGGACAGGTAGAGACCCAGTACTTC. Amino acids: CASSLDLGQVETQYF. V is TRBV7-2 and J is TRBJ2-5; TRBD1 matches at 7 bases. Looked up from germline, CDR1 is SGHTA and CDR2 is FQGNSA. Unmatched junction bases numbered 6, after V lost 1 base and J lost 4 bases. The CDR3 has 15 amino acids.

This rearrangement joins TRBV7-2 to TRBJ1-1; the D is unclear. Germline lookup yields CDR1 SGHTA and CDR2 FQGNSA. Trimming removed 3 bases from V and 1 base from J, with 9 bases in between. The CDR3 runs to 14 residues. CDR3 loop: CASSFTGSNTEAFF. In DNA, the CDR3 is TGTGCCAGCAGCTTTACCGGGTCGAACACTGAAGCTTTCTTT.

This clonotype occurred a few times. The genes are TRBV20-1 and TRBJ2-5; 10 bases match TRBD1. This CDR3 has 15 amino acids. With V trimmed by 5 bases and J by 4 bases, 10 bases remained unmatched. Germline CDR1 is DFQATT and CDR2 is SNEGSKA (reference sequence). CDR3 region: CSAGRGTGALETQYF. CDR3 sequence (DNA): TGCAGTGCTGGCCGCGGGACAGGGGCTTTAGAGACCCAGTACTTC.

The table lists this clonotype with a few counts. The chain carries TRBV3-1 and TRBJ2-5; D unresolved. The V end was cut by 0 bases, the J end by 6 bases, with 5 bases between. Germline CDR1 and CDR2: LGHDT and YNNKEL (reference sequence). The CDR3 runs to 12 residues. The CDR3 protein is CASSQDRKTQYF. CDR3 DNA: TGTGCCAGCAGCCAAGATCGTAAGACCCAGTACTTC.

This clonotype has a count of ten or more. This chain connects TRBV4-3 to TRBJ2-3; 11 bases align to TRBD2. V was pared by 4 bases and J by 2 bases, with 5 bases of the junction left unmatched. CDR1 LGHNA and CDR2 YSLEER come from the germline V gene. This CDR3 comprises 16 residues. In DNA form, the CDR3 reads TGCGCCAGCAGCCGAGAGACTAGCGGGGTCACAGATACGCAGTATTTT. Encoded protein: CASSRETSGVTDTQYF.

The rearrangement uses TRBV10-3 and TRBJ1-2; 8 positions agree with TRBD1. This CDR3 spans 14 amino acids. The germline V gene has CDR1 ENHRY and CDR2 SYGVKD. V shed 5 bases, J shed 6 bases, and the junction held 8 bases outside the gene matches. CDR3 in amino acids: CAISPSAGGNGYTF. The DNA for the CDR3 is TGTGCCATCAGTCCCTCGGCAGGGGGCAATGGCTACACCTTC.

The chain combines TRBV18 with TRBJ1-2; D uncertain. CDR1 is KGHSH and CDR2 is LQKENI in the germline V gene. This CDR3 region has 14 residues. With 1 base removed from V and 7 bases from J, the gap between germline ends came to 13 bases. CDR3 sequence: CASSPLAPEGGYTF. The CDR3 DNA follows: TGTGCCAGCTCACCACTTGCGCCTGAGGGTGGCTACACCTTC. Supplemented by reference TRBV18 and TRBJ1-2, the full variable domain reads NAGVMQNPRHLVRRRGQEARLRCSPMKGHSHVYWYRQLPEEGLKFMVYLQKENIIDESGMPKERFSAEFPKEGPSILRIQQVVRGDSAAYFCASSPLAPEGGYTFGSGTRLTVV.

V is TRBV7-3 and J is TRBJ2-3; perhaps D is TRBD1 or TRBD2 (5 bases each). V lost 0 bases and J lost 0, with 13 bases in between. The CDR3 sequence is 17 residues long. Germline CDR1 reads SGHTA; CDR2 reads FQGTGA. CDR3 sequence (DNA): TGTGCCAGCAGCTTAACGGGGGTCGCTCGTAGCACAGATACGCAGTATTTT. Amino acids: CASSLTGVARSTDTQYF.

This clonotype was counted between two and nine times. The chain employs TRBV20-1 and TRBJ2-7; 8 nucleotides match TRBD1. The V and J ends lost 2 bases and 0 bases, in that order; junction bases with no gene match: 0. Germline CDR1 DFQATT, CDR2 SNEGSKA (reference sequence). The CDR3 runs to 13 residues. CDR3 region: CSARQGASYEQYF. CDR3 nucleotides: TGCAGTGCTAGACAGGGGGCCTCCTACGAGCAGTACTTC.

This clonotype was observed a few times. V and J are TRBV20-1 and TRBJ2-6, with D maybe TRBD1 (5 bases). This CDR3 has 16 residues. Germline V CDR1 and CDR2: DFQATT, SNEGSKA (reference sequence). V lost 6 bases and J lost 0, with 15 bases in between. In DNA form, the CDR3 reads TGCAGTGCCTCCACAGGATTTAGCTCTGGGGCCAACGTCCTGACTTTC. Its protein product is CSASTGFSSGANVLTF.

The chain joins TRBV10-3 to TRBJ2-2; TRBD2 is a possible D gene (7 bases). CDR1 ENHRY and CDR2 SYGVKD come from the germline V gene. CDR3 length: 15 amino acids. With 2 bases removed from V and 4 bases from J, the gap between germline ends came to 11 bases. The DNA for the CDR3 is TGTGCCATCAGTGAGCGGGGGGCCCCCACCGGGGAGCTGTTTTTT. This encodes CAISERGAPTGELFF.

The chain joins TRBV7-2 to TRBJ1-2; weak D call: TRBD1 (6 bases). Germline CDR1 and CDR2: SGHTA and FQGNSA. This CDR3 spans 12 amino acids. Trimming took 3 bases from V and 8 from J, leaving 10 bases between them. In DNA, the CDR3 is TGTGCCAGCAGCTTCCAGGGGATGGGCTACACCTTC. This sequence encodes CASSFQGMGYTF.

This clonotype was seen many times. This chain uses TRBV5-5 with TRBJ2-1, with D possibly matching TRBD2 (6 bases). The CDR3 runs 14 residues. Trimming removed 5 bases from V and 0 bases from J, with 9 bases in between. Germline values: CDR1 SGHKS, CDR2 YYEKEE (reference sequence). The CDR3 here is CASSRDFSYNEQFF. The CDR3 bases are TGTGCCAGCAGTCGGGACTTCTCCTACAATGAGCAGTTCTTC.

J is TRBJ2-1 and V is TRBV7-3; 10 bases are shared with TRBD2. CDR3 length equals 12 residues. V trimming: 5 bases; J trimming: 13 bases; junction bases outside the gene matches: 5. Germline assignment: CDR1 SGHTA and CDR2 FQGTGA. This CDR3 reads CASSAGLAEQFF. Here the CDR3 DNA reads TGTGCCAGCAGCGCCGGACTAGCGGAACAGTTCTTC. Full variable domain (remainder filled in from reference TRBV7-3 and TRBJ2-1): GAGVSQTPSNKVTEKGKYVELRCDPISGHTALYWYRQSLGQGPEFLIYFQGTGAADDSGLPNDRFFAVRPEGSVSTLKIQRTERGDSAVYLCASSAGLAEQFFGPGTRLTVL.

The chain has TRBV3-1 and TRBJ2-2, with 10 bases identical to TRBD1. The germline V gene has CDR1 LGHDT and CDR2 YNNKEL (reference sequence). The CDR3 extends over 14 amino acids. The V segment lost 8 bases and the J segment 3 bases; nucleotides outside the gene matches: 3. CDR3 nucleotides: TGTGCCAGCGAGGGACAGGGGTACACCGGGGAGCTGTTTTTT. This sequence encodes CASEGQGYTGELFF.

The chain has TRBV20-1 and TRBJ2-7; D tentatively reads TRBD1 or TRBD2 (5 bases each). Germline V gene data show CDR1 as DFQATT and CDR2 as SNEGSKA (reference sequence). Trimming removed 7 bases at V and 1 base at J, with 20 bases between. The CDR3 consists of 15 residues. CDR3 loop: CSVSPPGTPSYEQYF. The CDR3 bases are TGCAGTGTTAGCCCTCCCGGGACGCCTTCCTACGAGCAGTACTTC.

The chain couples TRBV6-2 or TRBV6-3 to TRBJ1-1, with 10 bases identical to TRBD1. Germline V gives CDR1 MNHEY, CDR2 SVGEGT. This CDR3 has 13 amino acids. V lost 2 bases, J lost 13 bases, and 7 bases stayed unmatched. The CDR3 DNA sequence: TGTGCCAGCAGTTACGGGGACAGGGGCGGAGTTTTCTTT. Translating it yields CASSYGDRGGVFF.

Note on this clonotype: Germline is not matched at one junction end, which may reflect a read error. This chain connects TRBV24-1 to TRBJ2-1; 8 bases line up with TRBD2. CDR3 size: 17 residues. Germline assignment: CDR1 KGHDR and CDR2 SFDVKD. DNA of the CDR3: TGTGCCGCCAGTGATTCTACTAGCGGACGCTCCTACAATGAGCAGTTCTTC. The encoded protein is CAASDSTSGRSYNEQFF.

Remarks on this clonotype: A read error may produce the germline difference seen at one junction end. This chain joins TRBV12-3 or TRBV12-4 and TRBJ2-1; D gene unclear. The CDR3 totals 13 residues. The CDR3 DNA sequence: TGTGCCAGCAGTTTGGGTCCAGCCCAAGAGCAGATCTTC. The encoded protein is CASSLGPAQEQIF.